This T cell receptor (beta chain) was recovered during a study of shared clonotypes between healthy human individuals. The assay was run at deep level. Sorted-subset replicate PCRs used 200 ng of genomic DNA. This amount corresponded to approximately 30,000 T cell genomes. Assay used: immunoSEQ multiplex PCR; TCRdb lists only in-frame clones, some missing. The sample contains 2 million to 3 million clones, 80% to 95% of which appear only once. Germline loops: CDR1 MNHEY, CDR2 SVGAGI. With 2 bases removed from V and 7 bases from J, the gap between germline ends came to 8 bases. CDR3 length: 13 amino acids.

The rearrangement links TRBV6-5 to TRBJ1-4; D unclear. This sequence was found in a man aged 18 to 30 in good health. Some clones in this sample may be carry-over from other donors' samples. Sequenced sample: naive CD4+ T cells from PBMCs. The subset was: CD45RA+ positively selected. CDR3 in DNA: TGTGCCAGCAGTTACGGCGGTAGTGAAAAACTGTTTTTT. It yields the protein CASSYGGSEKLFF.